Sequencing of this T cell receptor (beta chain) was carried out in a study of T cell responses to AZD1222 COVID-19 vaccine. General study findings and limits: Clonal diversity may have been underestimated in mostly white British donors. Spike-specific TCR breadth and depth both grew after two AZD1222 doses. Unmutated variant regions are reportedly the target of nearly half of TCRs that are spike-specific. Of the AZD1222 recipients, only six or seven were seropositive at baseline.

With respect to this clone: Its target is unknown.

The V gene lost 8 bases and the J gene lost 5 bases, with 19 bases spanning the gap. Per the germline V gene, CDR1 is SGHNT and CDR2 is YENEEA. This CDR3 comprises 15 residues. The repertoire was sequenced with immunoSEQ multiplex PCR; TCRdb's copy has only in-frame clones and lacks some. This table holds around 130,000 clones, roughly nine tenths found once. Specimen: peripheral blood, collected 28 days after the second AZD1222 dose. The receptor's source is an adult who received the AZD1222 COVID-19 vaccine. The chain employs TRBV11-3 and TRBJ2-1, with D possibly being TRBD1 or TRBD2 (6 bases each). CDR3 coding DNA: TGTGCCAGCGGAGAGGGGGGAAGGCCGAACAATGAGCAGTTCTTC. Protein product: CASGEGGRPNNEQFF. Drawing the rest from reference TRBV11-3 and TRBJ2-1, the complete variable domain is EAGVVQSPRYKIIEKKQPVAFWCNPISGHNTLYWYLQNLGQGPELLIRYENEEAVDDSQLPKDRFSAERLKGVDSTLKIQPAELGDSAVYLCASGEGGRPNNEQFFGPGTRLTVL.